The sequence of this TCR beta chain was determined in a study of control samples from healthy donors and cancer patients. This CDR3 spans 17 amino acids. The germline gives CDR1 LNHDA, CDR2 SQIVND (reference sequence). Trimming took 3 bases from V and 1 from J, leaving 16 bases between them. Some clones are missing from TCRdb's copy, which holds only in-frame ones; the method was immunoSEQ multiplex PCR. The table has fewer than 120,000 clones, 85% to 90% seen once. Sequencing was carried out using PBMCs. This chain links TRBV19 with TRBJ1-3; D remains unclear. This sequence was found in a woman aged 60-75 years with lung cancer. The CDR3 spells CASSIRGTVRSGNTIYF. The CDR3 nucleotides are TGTGCCAGTAGTATCAGAGGCACAGTCCGTTCTGGAAACACCATATATTTT.